Listed below are T cell receptor beta chains from one sample, sequenced in a study of blood T cell repertoires in COVID-19. TCRdb's table, derived via immunoSEQ multiplex PCR, lists solely in-frame clones and lacks some. The sample records roughly 200,000 clones, more than 80% being singletons. Sequencing input: PBMCs or T cells enriched from blood (not recorded which). These receptors came from a man between 35 and 55 years old who had recovered from COVID-19. Each CDR3 is given without its conserved first and last residue. The D gene is left open where the match is weak.

TRBV21-1	TRBJ1-5	NA	14	ASSNNETDFNQPQH
TRBV5-6	TRBJ2-5	NA	11	ASSSGLQETQY
TRBV28	TRBJ2-4	TRBD2	12	ASSFGGGANIQY
TRBV3-1/TRBV3-2	TRBJ1-4	TRBD1	14	ASSQSGQGGYEKLF
TRBV5-8	TRBJ1-5	NA	13	ASSKPGHQNQPQH
TRBV9	TRBJ1-5	TRBD1	13	ASSVDGTGNQPQH
TRBV28	TRBJ1-5	TRBD1	13	ASRRQGEGNQPQH
TRBV11-3	TRBJ2-1	TRBD2	15	ASSFASGTSGMNEQF
TRBV6-5	TRBJ1-4	NA	13	ASSSRGGWGEKLF
TRBV5-4	TRBJ2-5	NA	11	ASSYSDQETQY
TRBV6-5	TRBJ1-1	TRBD1	13	ASRRRQGMNTEAF
TRBV6-5	TRBJ2-1	TRBD2	13	ASTAGAGGYNEQF
TRBV9	TRBJ2-1	TRBD1	14	ASSAGTGVSYNEQF
TRBV20-1	TRBJ2-7	NA	9	SARSGVEQY
TRBV5-4	TRBJ1-2	NA	13	ASSLAVRGGYGYT
TRBV5-1	TRBJ1-1	NA	10	ASSLGGPEAF
TRBV25-1	TRBJ1-4	NA	13	ASSPQGATNEKLF
TRBV14	TRBJ2-3	NA	10	ASSQLTDTQY
TRBV12-3/TRBV12-4	TRBJ1-6	NA	11	ASSFPPDSPLH
TRBV7-3	TRBJ1-1	NA	11	ASSLGGTSEAF
TRBV27	TRBJ1-3	NA	12	ASSFRGVGNTIY
TRBV9	TRBJ2-1	TRBD1	12	ASSLDRGQGEQF
TRBV19	TRBJ1-1	TRBD1	14	ASSPTGRFFQAQAF
TRBV9	TRBJ2-1	NA	12	ASSVANSNNEQF
TRBV5-1	TRBJ1-6	TRBD1	12	ASSIGQGNSPLH
TRBV6-5	TRBJ1-2	NA	14	ASSLAGATTNYGYT
TRBV7-3	TRBJ2-3	TRBD2	15	ASSLGSSGVSTDTQY